The rows below give T cell receptor beta chains drawn from one sample of a study of OX40 agonist ivuxolimab in advanced cancers. Sequencing was performed with immunoSEQ multiplex PCR; in TCRdb, only in-frame clones are kept and a portion is missing. Among roughly 40,000 clones listed, less than 90% were seen once. The sample in question was CD4+ or CD8+ T cells sorted from blood, obtained in a trial of the OX40 agonist ivuxolimab. These receptors were taken from an adult with an advanced solid tumor such as melanoma, head and neck, liver or kidney cancer. The CDR3 runs from the conserved cysteine through the conserved F or W. The D gene is left open where the match is weak. Only some rows state a clone size, as once, few, many or a class for expanded clones.

J	D	size	V	CDR3	DNA
TRBJ2-5	NA	NA	TRBV29-1	CSSLGYQETQYF	TGCAGCTCCCTAGGGTACCAAGAGACCCAGTACTTC
TRBJ2-2	TRBD2	once	TRBV5-1	CASSLGTSGAGELFF	TGCGCCAGCAGCTTGGGGACTAGTGGGGCCGGGGAGCTGTTTTTT
TRBJ1-4	TRBD1	few	TRBV7-9	CASSRTGGNEKLFF	TGTGCCAGCAGCAGGACAGGGGGTAATGAAAAACTGTTTTTT
TRBJ1-1	NA	NA	TRBV19	CASSLGRNTEAFF	TGTGCCAGTAGCCTTGGACGGAACACTGAAGCTTTCTTT
TRBJ2-3	NA	NA	TRBV5-8	CASSFSTDTQYF	TGTGCCAGCAGCTTTTCCACAGATACGCAGTATTTT
TRBJ2-7	NA	NA	TRBV2	CASSDRESYEQYF	TGTGCCAGCAGTGACAGGGAGAGCTACGAGCAGTACTTC
TRBJ2-7	NA	once	TRBV6-5	CASSYSNGQSYEQYF	TGTGCCAGCAGTTACTCGAACGGACAATCCTACGAGCAGTACTTC
TRBJ1-6	NA	NA	TRBV4-3	CASSRLYDYNSPLHF	TGCGCCAGCAGCCGATTGTACGACTATAATTCACCCCTCCACTTT
TRBJ1-1	TRBD1	once	TRBV5-1	CASSLIPVDRETEAFF	TGCGCCAGCAGCCTAATACCCGTTGACAGGGAAACTGAAGCTTTCTTT
TRBJ2-5	NA	NA	TRBV5-6	CASSLFGEGDFQETQYF	TGTGCCAGCAGCCTCTTCGGAGAGGGGGACTTCCAAGAGACCCAGTACTTC
TRBJ2-5	NA	NA	TRBV19	CASSIGQETQYF	TGTGCCAGTAGTATCGGGCAAGAGACCCAGTACTTC
TRBJ1-2	TRBD1	NA	TRBV30	CAWSDYAGGFYTF	TGTGCCTGGAGTGATTACGCAGGGGGCTTCTACACCTTC
TRBJ1-1	TRBD1	NA	TRBV6-5	CASSYSAGGEAFF	TGTGCCAGCAGTTACTCCGCAGGGGGGGAGGCTTTCTTT
TRBJ2-6	NA	NA	TRBV19	CASSLIRTDVLTF	TGTGCCAGTAGTCTAATACGGACAGACGTCCTGACTTTC
TRBJ1-5	NA	once	TRBV6-5	CASSQSFNQPQHF	TGTGCCAGCAGCCAGTCCTTTAATCAGCCCCAGCATTTT
TRBJ1-1	NA	NA	TRBV5-1	CASSWDGYTEAFF	TGCGCCAGCAGCTGGGACGGTTACACTGAAGCTTTCTTT
TRBJ2-6	NA	NA	TRBV27	CASSLSYAGANVLTF	TGTGCCAGCAGTTTATCGTACGCTGGGGCCAACGTCCTGACTTTC
TRBJ1-3	TRBD1	NA	TRBV4-1	CASSQTGTGGSGNTIYF	TGCGCCAGCAGCCAAACTGGTACAGGGGGCAGTGGAAACACCATATATTTT
TRBJ1-5	NA	NA	TRBV18	CASSPPRGEPQHF	TGTGCCAGCTCACCCCCGAGGGGGGAGCCCCAGCATTTT
TRBJ2-3	NA	NA	TRBV4-1	CASSQVSPSTDTQYF	TGCGCCAGCAGCCAAGTTTCCCCTTCTACAGATACGCAGTATTTT
TRBJ2-7	NA	NA	TRBV13	CASSLSGGGSYEQYF	TGTGCCAGCAGCTTATCAGGAGGCGGCTCCTACGAGCAGTACTTC
TRBJ1-1	NA	NA	TRBV6-5	CASSYRTAEAFF	TGTGCCAGCAGTTATAGGACAGCTGAAGCTTTCTTT
TRBJ1-4	NA	NA	TRBV7-9	CASSFFEGVREKLFF	TGTGCCAGCAGCTTTTTTGAAGGAGTAAGGGAAAAACTGTTTTTT
TRBJ1-2	TRBD1	few	TRBV7-9	CASSLTTGGAPYGYTF	TGTGCCAGCAGCTTAACGACAGGGGGCGCTCCTTATGGCTACACCTTC
TRBJ2-7	NA	NA	TRBV15	CATSRLRGPNEQYF	TGTGCCACCAGCAGGCTCCGGGGTCCTAACGAGCAGTACTTC
TRBJ2-7	NA	NA	TRBV20-1	CSARGGYEQYF	TGCAGTGCTAGAGGAGGATACGAGCAGTACTTC
TRBJ1-1	NA	NA	TRBV5-1	CASSLVGVGTEAFF	TGCGCCAGCAGCTTGGTCGGGGTTGGGACTGAAGCTTTCTTT
TRBJ1-1	NA	NA	TRBV30	CAWILSRGGEAFF	TGTGCCTGGATTCTGTCTAGAGGTGGTGAAGCTTTCTTT
TRBJ2-3	TRBD2	NA	TRBV7-9	CASSQGLAGAFGTQYF	TGTGCCAGCAGCCAAGGACTAGCGGGGGCTTTTGGTACGCAGTATTTT
TRBJ1-6	NA	few	TRBV7-3	CASSPTAGDNSPLHF	TGTGCCAGCAGTCCTACTGCAGGGGACAATTCACCCCTCCACTTT
TRBJ2-3	NA	NA	TRBV6-1	CASSAGDTQYF	TGTGCCAGCAGTGCCGGGGATACGCAGTATTTT
TRBJ1-1	NA	few	TRBV4-2	CASSPSNSAPNTEAFF	TGTGCCAGCAGCCCGTCGAACAGCGCCCCGAACACTGAAGCTTTCTTT
TRBJ2-5	TRBD1	NA	TRBV6-5	CASSYSGGQGETQYF	TGTGCCAGCAGTTACTCGGGAGGACAGGGCGAGACCCAGTACTTC
TRBJ1-1	NA	NA	TRBV6-5	CASSYSGIGNTEAFF	TGTGCCAGCAGTTACTCGGGCATCGGGAACACTGAAGCTTTCTTT
TRBJ1-2	TRBD1	NA	TRBV15	CATSREDTGEKYGYTF	TGTGCCACCAGCAGAGAGGATACAGGGGAAAAGTATGGCTACACCTTC
TRBJ2-7	NA	NA	TRBV7-9	CASSRGPGEAYEQYF	TGTGCCAGCAGCCGAGGGCCAGGAGAGGCTTACGAGCAGTACTTC
TRBJ2-2	NA	NA	TRBV30	CAWSVPTGNTGELFF	TGTGCCTGGAGTGTGCCGACAGGGAACACCGGGGAGCTGTTTTTT
TRBJ2-5	TRBD2	NA	TRBV28	CASRRLGLAGDHQETQYF	TGTGCCAGCAGACGGCTAGGCTTGGCGGGGGACCACCAAGAGACCCAGTACTTC
TRBJ1-1	TRBD1	NA	TRBV10-2	CASSERTGIEAFF	TGCGCCAGCAGTGAGAGGACAGGCATTGAAGCTTTCTTT
TRBJ2-2	TRBD1	NA	TRBV28	CASSAPRQGSNTGELFF	TGTGCCAGCAGTGCCCCGCGACAGGGGAGCAACACCGGGGAGCTGTTTTTT
TRBJ2-7	NA	NA	TRBV7-9	CASGPRDRLYEQYF	TGTGCCAGCGGCCCTCGAGACAGGCTTTACGAGCAGTACTTC
TRBJ2-7	TRBD1	NA	TRBV4-1	CASSQGTGFYEQYF	TGCGCCAGCAGCCAAGGGACAGGGTTCTACGAGCAGTACTTC
TRBJ2-7	NA	NA	TRBV4-1	CASSQGAGTTRVYEQYF	TGCGCCAGCAGCCAGGGGGCAGGGACAACCCGGGTCTACGAGCAGTACTTC
TRBJ2-5	NA	NA	TRBV18	CASSPLSRQGGGETQYF	TGTGCCAGCTCACCACTCTCAAGGCAGGGAGGCGGAGAGACCCAGTACTTC
TRBJ1-2	TRBD1	NA	TRBV5-1	CASSLEGQGVNYGYTF	TGCGCCAGCAGCTTGGAGGGACAGGGAGTTAACTATGGCTACACCTTC
TRBJ2-7	TRBD1	NA	TRBV10-3	CAISGDRDSYEQYF	TGTGCCATCAGTGGGGACAGGGACTCCTACGAGCAGTACTTC
TRBJ2-7	TRBD1	NA	TRBV13	CASSSGQDGIHEQYF	TGTGCCAGCAGTTCAGGACAGGACGGGATCCACGAGCAGTACTTC
TRBJ2-7	NA	NA	TRBV7-7	CASSLGPTSEQYF	TGTGCTAGCAGCCTGGGACCGACTTCCGAGCAGTACTTC
TRBJ1-2	NA	NA	TRBV27	CATNGQNGYTF	TGTGCCACCAACGGACAGAATGGCTACACCTTC
TRBJ2-3	TRBD2	NA	TRBV29-1	CSALLAMGLDTQYF	TGCAGCGCCCTACTAGCGATGGGATTAGATACGCAGTATTTT
TRBJ2-7	NA	NA	TRBV7-9	CASSQQGHEQYF	TGTGCCAGCAGCCAACAGGGACACGAGCAGTACTTC
TRBJ1-1	NA	NA	TRBV19	CASLMGVGNTEAFF	TGTGCCAGCCTTATGGGAGTGGGGAACACTGAAGCTTTCTTT
TRBJ1-1	NA	NA	TRBV10-2	CASSENPETEAFF	TGCGCCAGCAGTGAAAATCCTGAGACTGAAGCTTTCTTT
TRBJ1-2	TRBD1	NA	TRBV10-1	CASSESRGTGIYGYTF	TGCGCCAGCAGTGAGTCGAGAGGGACAGGGATCTATGGCTACACCTTC
TRBJ1-4	NA	NA	TRBV19	CASSLTTGATNEKLFF	TGTGCCAGTAGTTTAACAACCGGTGCAACTAATGAAAAACTGTTTTTT
TRBJ1-2	NA	NA	TRBV6-5	CASASDGANYGYTF	TGTGCCAGCGCCTCAGACGGAGCTAACTATGGCTACACCTTC
TRBJ2-7	NA	NA	TRBV19	CASSLDSSYEQYF	TGTGCCAGTAGTCTGGACAGCTCCTACGAGCAGTACTTC
TRBJ1-5	NA	NA	TRBV6-1	CASSDSYSNQPQHF	TGTGCCAGCAGTGACTCGTACAGCAATCAGCCCCAGCATTTT
TRBJ1-2	NA	NA	TRBV6-5	CASSYSIREVGYTF	TGTGCCAGCAGTTACTCGATCCGGGAAGTCGGCTACACCTTC